This passage covers 20 T cell receptor beta chains from one sample sequenced in a study of cytomegalovirus exposure and HLA in healthy donors (dated by TCRdb to the late 2010s). Libraries were prepared through the immunoSEQ multiplex PCR assay. The table was pulled from immuneACCESS by TCRdb, which kept in-frame rearrangements only. Such tables lose some clones; where checked, under half of the loss comes from unresolved V genes, and the rest has no known cause. The sample table contains approximately 150,000 clones; only one count was recorded for about 87% of them. The ten largest make up 1.4% of the sample. Specimen: PBMCs. Receptors originate from a woman younger than 45 in good health and CMV-seronegative.

This sequence joins TRBV6-5 and TRBJ2-7, with D tentatively TRBD2 (5 bases). This CDR3 comprises 15 residues. Germline lookup yields CDR1 MNHEY and CDR2 SVGAGI. Trimming shortened V by 0 bases and J by 0 bases, and 9 bases separated the two germline ends. The CDR3 DNA reads TGTGCCAGCAGTTACTCGATTGCGGGCTCCTACGAGCAGTACTTC. Encoded protein: CASSYSIAGSYEQYF.

The V call is TRBV13, the J call TRBJ2-7; D remains ambiguous. Germline V lookup: CDR1 PRHDT, CDR2 FYEKMQ (reference sequence). The CDR3 has 12 amino acids. V was trimmed by 5 bases and J by 0 bases, leaving 5 bases between them. This chain's CDR3 is CASSPSSYEQYF. CDR3 DNA: TGTGCCAGCAGCCCTAGCTCCTACGAGCAGTACTTC.

This clone was observed a handful of times. This chain joins TRBV10-1 and TRBJ2-3; D uncertain. In germline, CDR1 is WNHNN, CDR2 SYGVQD (reference sequence). The CDR3 has 15 residues. V dropped 2 bases and J dropped 0 bases, with 9 bases sitting between them. In DNA form, the CDR3 reads TGCGCCAGCAGTGAGGGGCCACATAGCACAGATACGCAGTATTTT. This gives the protein CASSEGPHSTDTQYF.

This chain uses TRBV7-2 with TRBJ2-3, with 7 bases that match TRBD2. Looked up from germline, CDR1 is SGHTA and CDR2 is FQGNSA. The length of the CDR3 is 14 residues. V dropped 7 bases and J dropped 4; count of bases not matched to a gene: 8. The DNA of the CDR3 is TGTGCCAGCACCCCGGTGGGGAGGGCAGATACGCAGTATTTT. This codes for CASTPVGRADTQYF.

The chain joins TRBV5-1 to TRBJ2-6, with D hard to call. The CDR3 spans 19 residues. The germline CDR1 and CDR2 sequences are SGHRS and YFSETQ. V lost 0 bases and J 0 bases, leaving 16 bases between the germline ends. The CDR3: CASSLVVLSFSSGANVLTF. Here the CDR3 DNA reads TGCGCCAGCAGCTTGGTTGTTCTTTCGTTCTCCTCTGGGGCCAACGTCCTGACTTTC.

This chain connects TRBV10-1 to TRBJ2-1; 7 bases match TRBD1. CDR1 WNHNN and CDR2 SYGVQD come from the germline V gene (reference sequence). The CDR3 spans 15 residues. V shed 5 bases, J shed 4 bases, and the junction held 8 bases outside the gene matches. The CDR3 DNA is TGCGCCAGCAGTCTGACAGGGTCCCGGTACAATGAGCAGTTCTTC. Protein product: CASSLTGSRYNEQFF.

The genes are TRBV4-2 and TRBJ2-1; D uncertain. V gave up 2 bases and J gave up 3 bases, with 14 bases separating them. There are 16 residues in the CDR3. Germline V gene lookup returns CDR1 LGHNA and CDR2 YNFKEQ. CDR3 DNA sequence: TGTGCCAGCAGCCAATTCCGACTCTCGGACTACAATGAGCAGTTCTTC. Translating gives CASSQFRLSDYNEQFF.

The rearrangement uses TRBV9 and TRBJ2-4; the D gene is possibly TRBD1 (6 bases). The ends were cut back, 4 bases at V and 7 bases at J, with 12 bases in the middle. The CDR3 contains 13 residues. CDR1 SGDLS and CDR2 YYNGEE come from the germline V gene. The CDR3 protein is CASSREQGNIQYF. For the CDR3, the DNA is TGTGCCAGCAGCCGCGAACAGGGTAACATTCAGTACTTC.

The chain couples TRBV29-1 to TRBJ1-2; D possibly corresponds to TRBD1 (5 bases). Germline CDR1 SQVTM, CDR2 ANQGSEA. The CDR3 runs to 14 residues. Deletions cut 4 bases from V and 3 bases from J, with 15 bases between. The CDR3: CSVVKGPGDYGYTF. The CDR3 coding sequence is TGCAGCGTTGTCAAGGGACCGGGAGACTATGGCTACACCTTC.

The chain combines TRBV2 with TRBJ1-4; D ambiguous. The CDR3 loop spans 17 amino acids. V lost 10 bases and J 0 bases, leaving 21 bases between the germline ends. Germline CDR1 reads SNHLY; CDR2 reads FYNNEI. The CDR3 nucleotides read TGTGCCACCGTACAAGGACTACCCTATTCAACTAATGAAAAACTGTTTTTT. Amino acid sequence: CATVQGLPYSTNEKLFF.

The V gene is TRBV10-1, the J gene TRBJ1-1; D gene unclear. V was trimmed by 0 bases and J by 1 base, leaving 9 bases between them. CDR1 and CDR2 from the germline V gene are WNHNN and SYGVQD (reference sequence). The CDR3 covers 15 residues. The CDR3: CASSESNSANTEAFF. Here the CDR3 DNA reads TGCGCCAGCAGTGAGTCGAATAGCGCGAACACTGAAGCTTTCTTT.

The chain is built from TRBV6-5 and TRBJ1-2; D possibly corresponds to TRBD1 (6 bases). CDR1 is MNHEY and CDR2 is SVGAGI in the germline V gene. The CDR3 loop spans 12 amino acids. Trimming cost V 5 bases and J 8 bases, with 12 bases left between them. CDR3 sequence: CASSTTGSGYTF. Written as DNA, the CDR3 is TGTGCCAGCAGTACCACAGGGTCAGGCTACACCTTC.

V and J are TRBV29-1 and TRBJ1-4, with 8 bases fitting TRBD1. CDR3 length: 13 residues. Germline CDR1 reads SQVTM; CDR2 reads ANQGSEA. V dropped 5 bases and J dropped 7; count of bases not matched to a gene: 6. Here the CDR3 reads CSVYGQGGEKLFF. The DNA for the CDR3 is TGCAGCGTTTACGGACAGGGTGGTGAAAAACTGTTTTTT. The whole variable domain, filled in from reference TRBV29-1 and TRBJ1-4, reads SAVISQKPSRDICQRGTSLTIQCQVDSQVTMMFWYRQQPGQSLTLIATANQGSEATYESGFVIDKFPISRPNLTFSTLTVSNMSPEDSSIYLCSVYGQGGEKLFFGSGTQLSVL.

This chain uses TRBV11-2 with TRBJ2-5; D possibly corresponds to TRBD2 (5 bases). The CDR3 has 15 amino acids. With 5 bases removed from V and 4 bases from J, the gap between germline ends came to 17 bases. CDR1 is SGHAT, CDR2 FQNNGV, per germline. CDR3 DNA sequence: TGTGCCAGCAGCCCCGTATCGGCGGGCGGAGAGACCCAGTACTTC. Translating it yields CASSPVSAGGETQYF.

The chain links TRBV6-1 to TRBJ1-3; D is uncertain. The V end was cut by 4 bases, the J end by 0 bases, with 10 bases between. The CDR3 spans 15 residues. The germline V gene encodes CDR1 MNHNS and CDR2 SASEGT. CDR3: CASSAPTSSGNTIYF. The CDR3 DNA follows: TGTGCCAGCAGTGCCCCGACAAGCTCTGGAAACACCATATATTTT.

V gene TRBV6-1 combines with J gene TRBJ1-4; maybe TRBD1 (6 bases). V lost 4 bases to trimming and J lost 1 base, with 13 bases between them. The CDR3 length is 16 residues. The germline CDR1 and CDR2 sequences are MNHNS and SASEGT. The CDR3 nucleotides are TGTGCCAGCAGTGGAAAACCAGGGGTAACTAATGAAAAACTGTTTTTT. Amino acids: CASSGKPGVTNEKLFF.

This sequence joins TRBV5-4 and TRBJ2-2, with unresolved D. Germline loops: CDR1 SGHNT, CDR2 YYREEE (reference sequence). CDR3 length: 14 amino acids. Between the trimmed V and J ends, which lost 3 bases and 3 bases, there was a span of 9 bases. CDR3: CASSSEFHTGELFF. The CDR3 DNA reads as TGTGCCAGCAGCTCCGAGTTCCACACCGGGGAGCTGTTTTTT.

The genes are TRBV29-1 and TRBJ2-2, with 9 bases lining up with TRBD1. This CDR3 comprises 13 residues. Germline V CDR1 and CDR2: SQVTM, ANQGSEA. V was clipped by 3 bases and J by 6 bases; unmatched bases: 2. For the CDR3, the DNA is TGCAGCGTTGAGGACAGGGGTTCCGGGGAGCTGTTTTTT. It codes for CSVEDRGSGELFF.

The rearrangement joins TRBV2 to TRBJ2-5; D remains ambiguous. Trimming took off 7 bases at V and 7 bases at J, with 13 bases between the two ends. Per germline, CDR1 SNHLY and CDR2 FYNNEI. The CDR3 runs 12 residues. The CDR3 sequence is CASNGDPGTQYF. CDR3 nucleotide sequence: TGTGCCAGCAATGGAGACCCCGGGACCCAGTACTTC.

The chain joins TRBV7-8 to TRBJ2-1; 9 nucleotides line up with TRBD2. CDR1 and CDR2 from the germline V gene are SGHVS and FQNEAQ. V shed 3 bases, J shed 1 base, and the junction held 4 bases outside the gene matches. The length of the CDR3 is 16 residues. The CDR3 loop reads CASSLESGGSYNEQFF. The CDR3 DNA follows: TGTGCCAGCAGCTTGGAGAGCGGGGGGTCCTACAATGAGCAGTTCTTC.